A selection of T cell receptor beta chains follows, all from one sample in a study of glioma-infiltrating T cells. In TCRdb, the multiplex PCR reads were re-called with MiXCR into one record per CDR3 protein. This sample yields about 93,000 distinct CDR3 sequences, of which roughly 40% are seen a single time; more than 30% belongs to the top ten. Sequencing was performed on glioma tissue, nonneoplastic brain tissue, or PBMCs (not recorded which). The source is a human donor with low-grade glioma or glioblastoma, undergoing nonglioma brain surgery, or in good health (not recorded which). The CDR3 runs from the conserved cysteine through the conserved F or W. The order of the fields is D gene, clone size, V gene, J gene, CDR3 protein, CDR3 DNA. The D gene is left open where the match is weak. Size is stated for part of the rows, as once, few or many counts, or as a class when the clone is expanded.

TRBD2	.	TRBV7-2	TRBJ2-5	CASSLGAGEPRETQYF	TGTGCCAGCAGCTTAGGAGCGGGAGAGCCGAGGGAGACCCAGTACTTC
TRBD2	many	TRBV9	TRBJ2-1	CASSILAGAYNEQFF	TGTGCCAGCAGCATACTAGCGGGAGCCTACAATGAGCAGTTCTTC
.	.	TRBV6-2/TRBV6-3	TRBJ2-5	CASSYGIGDQETQYF	TGCGCCAGCAGTTATGGGATAGGGGACCAAGAGACCCAGTACTTC
TRBD2	.	TRBV20-1	TRBJ2-7	CSARSGSFDEQYF	TGCAGTGCTAGAAGCGGGAGTTTCGACGAGCAGTACTTC
TRBD1	many	TRBV6-1	TRBJ2-3	CASSWDRMSNTQYF	TGTGCCAGCAGTTGGGACAGGATGTCAAATACGCAGTATTTT
TRBD1	many	TRBV5-5	TRBJ1-1	CASSGNTGVTEAFF	TGTGCCAGCAGCGGAAATACAGGGGTCACTGAAGCTTTCTTT
.	.	TRBV27	TRBJ2-1	CASSASSSPGEQFF	TGTGCCAGCAGTGCCAGCAGCTCCCCCGGTGAGCAGTTCTTC
TRBD2	.	TRBV28	TRBJ2-3	CAGSLPLAGVTTDTQYF	TGCGCCGGCAGCCTACCACTAGCGGGGGTGACAACAGATACGCAGTATTTT
.	.	TRBV28	TRBJ2-6	CASSLSGANVLAF	TGTGCCAGCAGCTTATCTGGGGCCAACGTCCTGGCTTTC
.	.	TRBV6-6	TRBJ1-1	CASSHNDPSDAEALF	TGTGCCAGCAGTCATAATGATCCTTCGGACGCTGAAGCTTTATTT
.	many	TRBV5-1	TRBJ2-7	CASSSIDGTYEQYF	TGCGCCAGCAGCTCGATTGACGGGACCTACGAGCAGTACTTC
TRBD1	few	TRBV29-1	TRBJ1-2	CSVDPTGTGEGYTF	TGCAGCGTTGACCCCACCGGGACAGGGGAAGGCTACACCTTC
.	many	TRBV28	TRBJ2-5	CASVGGQAKQETQYF	TGTGCCAGTGTTGGTGGGCAGGCGAAGCAAGAGACCCAGTACTTC
TRBD1	many	TRBV18	TRBJ1-2	CASSHGQGEKGYTF	TGTGCCAGCTCACACGGACAGGGGGAGAAAGGCTACACCTTC
TRBD1	many	TRBV3-1	TRBJ2-2	CASSPRRQGLIRSNTGELFF	TGTGCCAGCAGCCCTCGAAGACAGGGTTTAATAAGGTCGAACACCGGGGAGCTGTTTTTT
.	many	TRBV9	TRBJ1-1	CASSVGPLNTEAFF	TGTGCCAGCAGCGTAGGACCCCTGAACACTGAAGCTTTCTTT
TRBD1	.	TRBV7-2	TRBJ1-6	CASSSDRGHDSPLHF	TGTGCCAGCAGTTCGGACAGGGGTCACGACTCACCCCTCCACTTT
.	.	TRBV29-1	TRBJ2-1	CSVDALQSSYNEQFF	TGCAGCGTTGACGCGCTACAGAGCTCCTACAATGAGCAGTTCTTC
.	many	TRBV7-9	TRBJ2-3	CASSLAGSRGDTQYF	TGTGCCAGCAGCTTAGCGGGGAGTAGGGGAGATACGCAGTATTTT
.	many	TRBV6-2/TRBV6-3	TRBJ2-7	CASSSRLGTYEQYF	TGTGCCAGCAGTTCTCGCCTCGGTACATACGAGCAGTACTTC
.	many	TRBV29-1	TRBJ2-3	CSVGGPGSPDTQYF	TGCAGCGTTGGGGGCCCCGGGAGTCCGGATACGCAGTATTTT
.	many	TRBV3-1	TRBJ2-1	CASSHTSHSYNEQFF	TGTGCCAGCAGCCATACTAGTCACTCCTACAATGAGCAGTTCTTC
.	.	TRBV20-1	TRBJ2-7	CSAQKTYNEQYF	TGCAGTGCTCAGAAAACCTACAACGAGCAGTACTTC
TRBD2	many	TRBV6-2/TRBV6-3	TRBJ2-7	CASSFRTSGDVRYEQYF	TGTGCCAGCAGTTTTAGGACTAGCGGAGACGTACGCTACGAGCAGTACTTC
TRBD2	many	TRBV15	TRBJ2-2	CATGLANTGELFF	TGTGCCACCGGACTAGCGAACACCGGGGAGCTGTTTTTT
.	.	TRBV25-1	TRBJ2-2	CASSDTYTGELFF	TGTGCCAGCAGTGATACGTACACCGGGGAGCTGTTCTTT
.	many	TRBV29-1	TRBJ1-2	CSVNPGAGDGYTF	TGCAGCGTCAACCCCGGGGCAGGGGATGGCTACACCTTC
.	many	TRBV12-3/TRBV12-4	TRBJ2-3	CASSPTGLAQLNTQYF	TGTGCCAGCAGCCCCACCGGGCTAGCCCAACTTAATACGCAGTATTTT
TRBD1	many	TRBV6-6	TRBJ1-5	CASSYQGQGGQPQHF	TGTGCCAGCAGTTACCAGGGACAGGGGGGTCAGCCCCAGCATTTT
TRBD1	many	TRBV24-1	TRBJ2-1	CATSGAGGTGSYNEQFF	TGTGCCACCAGTGGGGCTGGGGGGACAGGCTCCTACAATGAGCAGTTCTTC
.	.	TRBV7-2	TRBJ2-1	CASRPGGGYNEQFF	TGTGCCAGCAGACCAGGGGGAGGATACAATGAGCAGTTCTTC
.	.	TRBV6-1	TRBJ2-1	CASSEEARQTYNKQFF	TGTGCCAGCAGTGAAGAAGCTAGGCAGACCTACAATAAGCAGTTCTTC
.	many	TRBV4-1	TRBJ1-1	CASSHVGGAGTEAFF	TGCGCCAGCAGCCACGTCGGGGGGGCGGGCACTGAAGCTTTCTTT
.	many	TRBV5-1	TRBJ2-1	CASSLKEVGRSYNEQFF	TGCGCCAGCAGCTTGAAGGAAGTAGGGAGGAGCTACAATGAGCAGTTCTTC
TRBD1	many	TRBV7-6	TRBJ2-7	CASSLDAGGHEQYF	TGTGCCAGCAGCTTAGATGCAGGGGGCCACGAGCAGTACTTC
TRBD2	many	TRBV4-1	TRBJ2-1	CASSQELRELYNEQFF	TGCGCCAGCAGCCAAGAGCTGCGGGAGCTCTACAATGAGCAGTTCTTC
.	few	TRBV5-1	TRBJ2-7	CASSPEGQTYEQYF	TGCGCCAGCAGCCCCGAAGGACAGACCTACGAGCAGTACTTC
.	many	TRBV6-2/TRBV6-3	TRBJ2-7	CASSRKSYEQYF	TGTGCCAGCAGCCGCAAATCCTACGAGCAGTACTTC
.	many	TRBV28	TRBJ2-7	CASSLYSGGSHEQYF	TGTGCCAGCAGTTTATACTCCGGGGGTTCTCACGAGCAGTACTTC